One sample yielded the 19 T cell receptor beta chains listed below, sequenced in a study of neurological immune-mediated disorders. TCRdb independently ran MiXCR on the 5' RACE reads; one entry per CDR3 protein. The profile shows 65,000 to 85,000 distinct CDR3 sequences, 3.2% of them singletons. Sequenced material: PBMCs. The source is a woman aged 45-60 years with multiple sclerosis.

This clonotype was seen ten or more times. The genes are TRBV15 and TRBJ1-4; 8 positions agree with TRBD1. J was trimmed by 5 bases and V by 3 bases; bases with no gene match: 8. Germline CDR1 reads LNHNV; CDR2 reads YYDKDF (reference sequence). This CDR3 is 16 amino acids long. CDR3 sequence: CATSSSIQGENEKLFF. CDR3 nucleotide sequence: TGTGCCACCAGCAGCTCTATACAGGGGGAGAATGAAAAACTGTTTTTT.

This clonotype was counted ten times or more. This chain links TRBV28 with TRBJ1-6, with TRBD1 matching over 7 bases. Germline values: CDR1 MDHEN, CDR2 SYDVKM. With 1 base clipped from V and 6 bases from J, the junction kept 9 bases outside the gene matches. This CDR3 region has 17 residues. CDR3 bases: TGTGCCAGCAGTTTATTACCAGGGGGGGTGGTTAATTCACCCCTCCACTTT. Its translation: CASSLLPGGVVNSPLHF.

V gene TRBV27 combines with J gene TRBJ2-5; D remains ambiguous. The CDR3 loop spans 14 amino acids. V was clipped by 5 bases and J by 1 base, with 11 bases between them. Germline V gene lookup returns CDR1 MNHEY and CDR2 SMNVEV (reference sequence). The CDR3 protein is CASSPILRQETQYF. The CDR3 DNA sequence: TGTGCCAGCAGTCCAATTCTCCGCCAAGAGACCCAGTACTTC.

This clonotype was detected ten times or more. This chain uses TRBV19 with TRBJ2-2; no reliable D call. Germline lookup yields CDR1 LNHDA and CDR2 SQIVND (reference sequence). This CDR3 is 14 amino acids long. Trimming shortened V by 7 bases and J by 4 bases, and 13 bases separated the two germline ends. DNA of the CDR3: TGTGCCAGTATTTTACAGTGGGGCACCGGGGAGCTGTTTTTT. Protein: CASILQWGTGELFF.

This clonotype was seen at least ten times. V and J are TRBV20-1 and TRBJ1-2; D not certain. Trimming removed 4 bases from V and 1 base from J, with 10 bases in between. Germline V gene sequence: CDR1 DFQATT, CDR2 SNEGSKA (reference sequence). CDR3 length: 13 residues. The CDR3 nucleotides read TGCAGTGCTAACGGAGCCGTTAACTATGGCTACACCTTC. As protein: CSANGAVNYGYTF.

Note on this clonotype: A junction boundary mismatches the germline segment, possibly from a read error. The rearrangement links TRBV20-1 to TRBJ1-5, with 7 nucleotides matching TRBD1. This CDR3 region has 15 residues. Germline V gives CDR1 DFQATT, CDR2 SNEGSKA (reference sequence). The CDR3 nucleotides read TGCAGTGCTATTTACAGGGGCATGAGCAATAAGACCCAGAATTTT. This translates into CSAIYRGMSNKTQNF.

This clonotype was recorded many times. V usage is TRBV7-8 and J usage is TRBJ2-1; tentatively, D is TRBD2 (7 bases). There are 15 residues in the CDR3. The germline V and J ends were trimmed by 0 bases and 7 bases, with 13 bases remaining between them. Germline assignment: CDR1 SGHVS and CDR2 FQNEAQ. The CDR3 DNA reads TGTGCCAGCAGCTTAGCGGGGGGGCTCCGGAATGAGCAGTTCTTC. It translates to CASSLAGGLRNEQFF. The full variable domain, with the rest looked up from reference TRBV7-8 and TRBJ2-1, is GAGVSQSPRYKVAKRGQDVALRCDPISGHVSLFWYQQALGQGPEFLTYFQNEAQLDKSGLPSDRFFAERPEGSVSTLKIQRTQQEDSAVYLCASSLAGGLRNEQFFGPGTRLTVL.

This clonotype has a count of ten or more. This sequence joins TRBV7-8 and TRBJ2-3, with no clear D. The CDR3 has 15 amino acids. V dropped 1 base and J dropped 0 bases, with 8 bases sitting between them. Germline CDR1 and CDR2: SGHVS and FQNEAQ. As DNA, the CDR3 is TGTGCCAGCAGCTTAGTGTCGGCTAGCACAGATACGCAGTATTTT. It encodes CASSLVSASTDTQYF.

In this sample, this clonotype turned up a few times. A read error may explain this, as a much larger clone is one base away. The genes are TRBV6-1 and TRBJ2-5; no firm D call. The CDR3 length is 13 residues. The V gene's germline CDR1 is MNHNS and CDR2 SASEGT. The chain's CDR3 is CASSGKLGENQYF. The DNA of the CDR3 is TGTGCCAGCAGTGGGAAACTCGGAGAGAACCAGTACTTC.

About this clonotype: A much larger clone differs from this one at a single base, so this may be a read error. This chain uses TRBV7-6 with TRBJ1-2; the D gene is possibly TRBD1 (5 bases). Germline V gene sequence: CDR1 SGHVS, CDR2 FNYEAQ. This CDR3 spans 16 amino acids. CDR3 protein: CANSSQVRGVDYGYTF. The CDR3 nucleotides read TGTGCCAACAGCTCCCAAGTCCGGGGGGTCGACTATGGCTACACCTTC.

V is TRBV10-2 and J is TRBJ2-1; 7 nucleotides line up with TRBD2. Trimming took 6 bases from V and 8 from J; bases not matched to a gene: 10. CDR1 WSHSY and CDR2 SAAADI come from the germline V gene. The CDR3 contains 14 residues. The CDR3 protein is CASRWTSREDEQFF. In DNA form, the CDR3 reads TGCGCCAGCAGATGGACTAGTAGGGAGGATGAGCAGTTCTTC.

This clonotype was found many times. The chain uses TRBV10-3 and TRBJ2-1; D perhaps matches TRBD1 (6 bases). V was clipped by 3 bases and J by 16 bases, with 16 bases between them. The length of the CDR3 is 12 residues. CDR1 and CDR2 (germline): ENHRY, SYGVKD. DNA of the CDR3: TGTGCCATCAGTGATCAGGCAGGGGCAAGATTCTTC. Translation: CAISDQAGARFF.

This clonotype was seen at least ten times. This chain connects TRBV28 to TRBJ2-2; the D is unclear. The V gene's germline CDR1 is MDHEN and CDR2 SYDVKM. The V and J ends lost 3 bases and 5 bases respectively, with 4 bases between them. This CDR3 has 12 residues. CDR3 in DNA: TGTGCCAGCAGTTTTGGTACCGGGGAGCTGTTTTTT. It encodes CASSFGTGELFF.

This clonotype came up many times. This rearrangement joins TRBV9 to TRBJ2-7, with 7 bases matching TRBD2. After removal of 4 bases from V and 7 bases from J, the junction contained 11 bases not matched to a gene. CDR3 length equals 14 residues. Germline values: CDR1 SGDLS, CDR2 YYNGEE. The CDR3, as DNA: TGTGCCAGCAGCCCGTTGGGGTGGGAGGGTGAGCAGTACTTC. Amino acid sequence: CASSPLGWEGEQYF.

This clonotype was seen repeatedly, ten times or more. The rearrangement joins TRBV5-1 to TRBJ1-6; D is uncertain. The CDR3 length is 14 residues. The V end lost 0 bases, the J end lost 8 bases, and 9 bases lay between the germline ends. Per the germline V gene, CDR1 is SGHRS and CDR2 is YFSETQ. The CDR3 nucleotides read TGCGCCAGCAGCTTGGGTGCGGCTGATTCACCCCTCCACTTT. Its protein product is CASSLGAADSPLHF.

Many counts were recorded for this clonotype. The chain joins TRBV5-6 to TRBJ2-7; either TRBD1 or TRBD2 may fit D (5 bases each). Germline V gene data show CDR1 as SGHDT and CDR2 as YYEEEE. The CDR3 length is 14 residues. The germline V and J ends were trimmed by 5 bases and 7 bases, with 19 bases remaining between them. The CDR3 reads CASSLPGRTGEQYF. The DNA of the CDR3 is TGTGCCAGCAGTCTACCGGGACGTACGGGAGAGCAGTACTTC.

This clonotype was seen ten or more times. The DNA of the CDR3 is TGCAGTGCTAGTGTCGGCCCCCTAGCGGCCACAGATACGCAGTATTTT. Translated: CSASVGPLAATDTQYF. The rearrangement uses TRBV20-1 and TRBJ2-3; 7 bases match TRBD2. The CDR3 is 16 residues long. The germline V gene encodes CDR1 DFQATT and CDR2 SNEGSKA (reference sequence). The trim removed 3 bases at V and 2 bases at J, leaving 11 bases unmatched.

This clonotype was detected ten times or more. The chain combines TRBV7-2 with TRBJ2-2, with TRBD1 as a possible D gene (6 bases). Trimming left V 2 bases short and J 3 bases short, with 10 bases between. Germline loops: CDR1 SGHTA, CDR2 FQGNSA. The CDR3 covers 15 residues. CDR3 residues: CASSLNRADTGELFF. In DNA form, the CDR3 reads TGTGCCAGCAGCTTAAACAGGGCCGACACCGGGGAGCTGTTTTTT.

This clonotype was counted ten times or more. The chain uses TRBV7-2 and TRBJ2-1; D gene unclear. The CDR3 sequence is 13 residues long. CDR1 is SGHTA, CDR2 FQGNSA, per germline. V was cut by 2 bases and J by 9 bases, with 11 bases left in between. The CDR3 loop is CASSLPNLGEQFF. In DNA, the CDR3 is TGTGCCAGCAGCTTACCGAACTTAGGTGAGCAGTTCTTC.